This T cell receptor beta chain is drawn from a study of blood T cell repertoires in COVID-19. Germline CDR1 is SGHTA and CDR2 is FQGNSA. V lost 5 bases and J 4 bases, leaving 11 bases between the germline ends. This CDR3 has 13 amino acids. Only in-frame clones appear in the TCRdb table, and some are missing; sequencing was by immunoSEQ multiplex PCR. The sample includes around 310,000 clones, about nine tenths of them seen just once. The source is a young woman who had recovered from COVID-19. Sequenced sample: PBMCs or T cells enriched from blood (not recorded which). The genes are TRBV7-2 and TRBJ1-2; a weak D match, TRBD1 (6 bases). The CDR3 nucleotides are TGTGCCAGCAGCCCCCGACAGGTCTATGGCTACACCTTC. This gives the protein CASSPRQVYGYTF.